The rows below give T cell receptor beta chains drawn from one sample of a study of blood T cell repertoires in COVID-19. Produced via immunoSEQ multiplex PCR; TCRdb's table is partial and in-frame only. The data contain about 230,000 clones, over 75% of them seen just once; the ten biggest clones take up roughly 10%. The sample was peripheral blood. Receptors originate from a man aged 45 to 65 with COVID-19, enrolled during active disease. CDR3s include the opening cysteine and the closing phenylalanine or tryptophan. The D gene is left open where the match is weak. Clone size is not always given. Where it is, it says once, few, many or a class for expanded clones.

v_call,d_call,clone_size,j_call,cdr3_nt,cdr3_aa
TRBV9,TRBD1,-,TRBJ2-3,TGTGCCAGCAGCTTGGGACAGGCATCAGATACGCAGTATTTT,CASSLGQASDTQYF
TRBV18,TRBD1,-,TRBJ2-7,TGTGCCAGCTCACCAAAGGACAGGGGTATCGAGCAGTACTTC,CASSPKDRGIEQYF
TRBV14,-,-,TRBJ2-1,TGTGCCAGCAGCCGGGAACTCACACGGACTTTCTACAATGAGCAGTTCTTC,CASSRELTRTFYNEQFF
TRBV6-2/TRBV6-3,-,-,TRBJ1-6,TGTGCCAGCACCCCCTGGGCCGGGGATTCACCCCTCCACTTT,CASTPWAGDSPLHF
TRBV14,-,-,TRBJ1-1,TGTGCCAGCAGCCAAGGGACTGTGAACACTGAAGCTTTCTTT,CASSQGTVNTEAFF
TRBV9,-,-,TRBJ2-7,TGTGCCAGCAGCGTCACTGACAGCCTCTCCTACGAGCAGTACTTC,CASSVTDSLSYEQYF
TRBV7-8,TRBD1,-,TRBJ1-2,TGTGCCAGCAGCTTAGTGGCAGGGGGCGAAGATGGCTACACCTTC,CASSLVAGGEDGYTF
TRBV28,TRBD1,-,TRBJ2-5,TGTGCCAGCAGTCGCCCCGGGACAGGGAGGGAGACCCAGTACTTC,CASSRPGTGRETQYF
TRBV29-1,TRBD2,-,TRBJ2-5,TGCAGCGTTGGGCTAGCGGGAGGACAAGAGACCCAGTACTTC,CSVGLAGGQETQYF
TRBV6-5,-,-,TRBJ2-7,TGTGCCAGCAGTTACTTCGGTGCCGAGCAGTACTTC,CASSYFGAEQYF
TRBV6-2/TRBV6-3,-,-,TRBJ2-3,TGTGCCAGCAGTTGGACTACCTCTAGCACAGATACGCAGTATTTT,CASSWTTSSTDTQYF
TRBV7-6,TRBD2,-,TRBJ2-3,TGTGCCAGCAGCTCCTTAGCGGGGGGGCTCTTAGATACGCAGTATTTT,CASSSLAGGLLDTQYF
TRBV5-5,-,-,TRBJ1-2,TGTGCCAGCAGCAACTGGGGGGTTTTAGGCTACACCTTC,CASSNWGVLGYTF
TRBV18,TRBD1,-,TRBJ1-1,TGTGCCAGCTCACCGGGACAGCCGAACACTGAAGCTTTCTTT,CASSPGQPNTEAFF
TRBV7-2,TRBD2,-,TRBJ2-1,TGTGCCAGCAGCTTATACAAGACTAGCGGGGGACCATACAATGAGCAGTTCTTC,CASSLYKTSGGPYNEQFF
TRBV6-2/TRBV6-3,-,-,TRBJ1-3,TGTGCCAGCAGTTACTCCGTCTCTGGAAACACCATATATTTT,CASSYSVSGNTIYF
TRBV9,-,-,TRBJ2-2,TGTGCCAGCAGCGTAGCTGCGACACCTAACACCGGGGAGCTGTTTTTT,CASSVAATPNTGELFF
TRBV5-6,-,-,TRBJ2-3,TGTGCCAGCAGCTTGGGTCGAGGGGGAACTAGCACAGATACGCAGTATTTT,CASSLGRGGTSTDTQYF
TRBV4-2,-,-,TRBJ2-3,TGTGCCAGCAGCCAAGATCTCGCGGGGGCGGGAGATACGCAGTATTTT,CASSQDLAGAGDTQYF
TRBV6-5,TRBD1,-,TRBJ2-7,TGTGCCAGCCACAGGGGTTCCTACGAGCAGTACTTC,CASHRGSYEQYF
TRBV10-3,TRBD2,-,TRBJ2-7,TGTGCCATCAGTGACCCGCAGGTAGCGGGAGCCTCCGGTAGCTACGAGCAGTACTTC,CAISDPQVAGASGSYEQYF
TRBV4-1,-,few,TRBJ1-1,TGCGCCAGCAGCCAGGCACAGGGTGGGACTGAAGCTTTCTTT,CASSQAQGGTEAFF
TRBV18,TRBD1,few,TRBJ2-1,TGTGCCAGCTTAGCACAGGGGTATGAGCAGTTCTTC,CASLAQGYEQFF
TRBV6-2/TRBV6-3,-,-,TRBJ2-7,TGTGCCAGCAGTTACTCCAACACAGGGTTCTACGAGCAGTACTTC,CASSYSNTGFYEQYF
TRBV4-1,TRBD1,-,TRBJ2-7,TGCGCCAGCATCAGGACAGGTAGCTCCTACGAGCAGTACTTC,CASIRTGSSYEQYF
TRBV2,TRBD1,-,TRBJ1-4,TGTGCCAGCAGTGGTCCAGGGGGCAGCGAAAAACTGTTTTTT,CASSGPGGSEKLFF
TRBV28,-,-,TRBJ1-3,TGTGCCAGCAGTTCTCCACAATTCTCTGGAAACACCATATATTTT,CASSSPQFSGNTIYF
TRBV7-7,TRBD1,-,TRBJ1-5,TGTGCTAGCAGTCACGACAGGGGTAACAATCAGCCCCAGCATTTT,CASSHDRGNNQPQHF
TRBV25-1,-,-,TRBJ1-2,TGTGCCAGCACGGCGCCGGGGGAAAGCTATGGCTACACCTTC,CASTAPGESYGYTF
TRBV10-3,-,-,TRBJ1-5,TGTGCCATCAGGGGACAACCCAATCAGCCCCAGCATTTT,CAIRGQPNQPQHF
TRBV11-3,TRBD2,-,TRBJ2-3,TGTGCCAGCAGCCAGGGACTAGCGGGAGGGTCGACAGATACGCAGTATTTT,CASSQGLAGGSTDTQYF
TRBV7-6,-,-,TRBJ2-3,TGTGCCAGCAGCTTAGGGCCAGGGAGGTACGATACGCAGTATTTT,CASSLGPGRYDTQYF
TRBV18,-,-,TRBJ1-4,TGTGCCAGCACTACTACTGGTGAAAAACTGTTTTTT,CASTTTGEKLFF
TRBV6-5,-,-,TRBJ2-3,TGTGCCAGCAGTTACGTTCGGGCAGATACGCAGTATTTT,CASSYVRADTQYF
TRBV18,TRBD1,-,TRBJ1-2,TGTGCCAGCTCACCAGAGGGGGCGCGGAGCTATGGCTACACCTTC,CASSPEGARSYGYTF
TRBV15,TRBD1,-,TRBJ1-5,TGTGCCACCAGCCCCCGGCAGGGGGCCGATCAGCCCCAGCATTTT,CATSPRQGADQPQHF
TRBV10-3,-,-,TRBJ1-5,TGTGCCATTACTACAGGGCCGAATCAGCCCCAGCATTTT,CAITTGPNQPQHF
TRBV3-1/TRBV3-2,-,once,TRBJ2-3,TGTGCCAGCAGCCAAGATCTAGCCCGCATAGATACGCAGTATTTT,CASSQDLARIDTQYF
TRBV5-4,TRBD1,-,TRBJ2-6,TGTGCCAGCAGGGGGGATAGACAGGGTTTTTCTGGGGCCAACGTCCTGACTTTC,CASRGDRQGFSGANVLTF
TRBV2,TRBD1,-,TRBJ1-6,TGTGCCAGGGGGACAGAACCTAATTCACCCCTCCACTTT,CARGTEPNSPLHF
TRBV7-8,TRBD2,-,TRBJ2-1,TGTGCCAGCAGCCCCGGACTAGCGGATTACAATGAGCAGTTCTTC,CASSPGLADYNEQFF
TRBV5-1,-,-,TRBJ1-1,TGCGCCAGCAGCTCAGGGGTAATGGCGGTGAACACTGAAGCTTTCTTT,CASSSGVMAVNTEAFF
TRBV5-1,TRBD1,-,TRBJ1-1,TGCGCCAGCAGCTTCACAGGGGGCGCGCACACTGAAGCTTTCTTT,CASSFTGGAHTEAFF
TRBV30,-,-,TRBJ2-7,TGTGCCTGGGCAGGCTCCTACGAGCAGTACTTC,CAWAGSYEQYF
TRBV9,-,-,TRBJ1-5,TGTGCCAGCACCCAGAGGGTTCATCAGCCCCAGCATTTT,CASTQRVHQPQHF
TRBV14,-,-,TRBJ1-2,TGTGCCAGCAGCCAAGGGATAGTCCACTACGGCTACACCTTC,CASSQGIVHYGYTF
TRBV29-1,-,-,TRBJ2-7,TGCAGCGTTGTGGCGGGACGAAACTACGAGCAGTACTTC,CSVVAGRNYEQYF
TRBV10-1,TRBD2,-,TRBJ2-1,TGCGCCAGCAGTATAGCGGGAGTGGATGAGCAGTTCTTC,CASSIAGVDEQFF
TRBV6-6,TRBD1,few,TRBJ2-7,TGTGCCAGCAGAAACGGACAGGAGATCTCCTACGAGCAGTACTTC,CASRNGQEISYEQYF
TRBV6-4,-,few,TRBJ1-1,TGTGCCAGCAGCCCACAGGGCGGCGGTTCGGCTTTCTTT,CASSPQGGGSAFF